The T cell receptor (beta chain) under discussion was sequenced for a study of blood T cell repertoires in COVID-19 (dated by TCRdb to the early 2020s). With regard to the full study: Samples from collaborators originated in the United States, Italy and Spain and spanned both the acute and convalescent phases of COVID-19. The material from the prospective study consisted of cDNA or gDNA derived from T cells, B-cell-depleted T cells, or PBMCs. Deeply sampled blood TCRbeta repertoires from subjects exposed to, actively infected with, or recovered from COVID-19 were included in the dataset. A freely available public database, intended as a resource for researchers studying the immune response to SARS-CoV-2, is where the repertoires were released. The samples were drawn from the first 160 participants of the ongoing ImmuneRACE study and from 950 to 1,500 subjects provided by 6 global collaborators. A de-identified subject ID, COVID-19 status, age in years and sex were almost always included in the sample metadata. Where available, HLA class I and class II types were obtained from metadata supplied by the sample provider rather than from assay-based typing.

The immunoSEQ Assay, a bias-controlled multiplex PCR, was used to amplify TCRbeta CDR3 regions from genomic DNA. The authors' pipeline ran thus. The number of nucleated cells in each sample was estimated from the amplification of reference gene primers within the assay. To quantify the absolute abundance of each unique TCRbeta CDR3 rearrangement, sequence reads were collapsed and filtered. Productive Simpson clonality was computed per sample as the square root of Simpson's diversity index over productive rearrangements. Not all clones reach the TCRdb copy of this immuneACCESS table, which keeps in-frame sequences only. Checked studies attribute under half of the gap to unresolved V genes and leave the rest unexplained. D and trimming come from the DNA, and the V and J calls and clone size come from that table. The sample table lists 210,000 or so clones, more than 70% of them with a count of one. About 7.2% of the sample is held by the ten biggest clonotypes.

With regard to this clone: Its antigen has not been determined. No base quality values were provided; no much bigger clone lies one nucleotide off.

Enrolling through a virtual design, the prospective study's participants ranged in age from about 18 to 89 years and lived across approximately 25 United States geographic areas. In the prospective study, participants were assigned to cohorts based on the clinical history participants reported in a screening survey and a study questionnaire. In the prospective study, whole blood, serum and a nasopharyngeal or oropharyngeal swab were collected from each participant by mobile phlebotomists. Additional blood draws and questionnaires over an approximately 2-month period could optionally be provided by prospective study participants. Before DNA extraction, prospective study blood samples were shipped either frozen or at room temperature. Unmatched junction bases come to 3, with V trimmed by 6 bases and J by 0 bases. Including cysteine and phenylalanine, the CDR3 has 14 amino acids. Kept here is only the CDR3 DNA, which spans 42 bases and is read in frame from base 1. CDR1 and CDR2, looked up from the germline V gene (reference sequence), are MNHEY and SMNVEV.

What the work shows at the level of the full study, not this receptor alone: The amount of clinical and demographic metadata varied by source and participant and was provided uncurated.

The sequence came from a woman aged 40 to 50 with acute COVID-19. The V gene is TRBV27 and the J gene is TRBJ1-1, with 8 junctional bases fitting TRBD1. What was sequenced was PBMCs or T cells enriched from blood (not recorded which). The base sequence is TGTGCCAGCAGCCGGACAGGGATGAACACTGAAGCTTTCTTT. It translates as CASSRTGMNTEAFF.